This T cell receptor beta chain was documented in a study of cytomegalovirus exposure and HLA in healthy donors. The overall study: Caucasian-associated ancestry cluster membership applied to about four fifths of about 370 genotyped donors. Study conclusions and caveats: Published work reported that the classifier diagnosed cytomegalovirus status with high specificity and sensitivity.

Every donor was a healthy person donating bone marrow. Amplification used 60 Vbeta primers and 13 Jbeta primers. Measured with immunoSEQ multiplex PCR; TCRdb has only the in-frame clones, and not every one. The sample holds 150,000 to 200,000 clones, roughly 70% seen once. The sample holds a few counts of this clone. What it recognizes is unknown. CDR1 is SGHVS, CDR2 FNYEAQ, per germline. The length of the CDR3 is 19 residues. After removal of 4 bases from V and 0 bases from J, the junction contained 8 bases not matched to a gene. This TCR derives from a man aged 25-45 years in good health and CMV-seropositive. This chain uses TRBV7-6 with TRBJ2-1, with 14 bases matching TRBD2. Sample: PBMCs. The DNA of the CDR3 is TGTGCCAGCAGCTCGGGACTAGCGGGAGAGGCGAGCTCCTACAATGAGCAGTTCTTC. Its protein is CASSSGLAGEASSYNEQFF.